This T cell receptor (beta chain) was captured in a study of blood T cell repertoires in COVID-19. Profiling relied on immunoSEQ multiplex PCR, and the TCRdb table lists in-frame clones only, not all of them. The sample records about 190,000 clones, roughly nine tenths being singletons. The V segment lost 4 bases and the J segment 0 bases; nucleotides outside the gene matches: 10. Per the germline V gene, CDR1 is SGHRS and CDR2 is YFSETQ. The CDR3 contains 16 residues. The sequenced sample was peripheral blood. The chain links TRBV5-1 to TRBJ2-7; 7 bases fit TRBD1. The TCR comes from a man in his thirties or forties with acute or convalescent COVID-19. The CDR3 sequence: CASSLLPGQLSYEQYF. In DNA form, the CDR3 reads TGCGCCAGCAGCCTTCTGCCGGGACAGCTCTCCTACGAGCAGTACTTC. The full variable domain, its missing parts supplied by reference TRBV5-1 and TRBJ2-7, is KAGVTQTPRYLIKTRGQQVTLSCSPISGHRSVSWYQQTPGQGLQFLFEYFSETQRNKGNFPGRFSGRQFSNSRSEMNVSTLELGDSALYLCASSLLPGQLSYEQYFGPGTRLTVT.